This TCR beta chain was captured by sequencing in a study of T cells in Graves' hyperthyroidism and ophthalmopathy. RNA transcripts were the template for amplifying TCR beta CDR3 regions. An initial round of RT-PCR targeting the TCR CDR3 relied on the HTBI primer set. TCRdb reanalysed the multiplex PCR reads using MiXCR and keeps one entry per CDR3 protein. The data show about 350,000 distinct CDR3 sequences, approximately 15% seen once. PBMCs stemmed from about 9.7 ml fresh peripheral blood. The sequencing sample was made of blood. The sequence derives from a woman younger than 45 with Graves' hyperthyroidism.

CDR3 DNA: TGTGCCAGCAGCTTCTCTCCCGGGACTAGCGGCTATAGCACAGATACGCAGTATTTT. Its translation is CASSFSPGTSGYSTDTQYF. The chain has TRBV7-2 and TRBJ2-3; 11 bases match TRBD2. The V gene's germline CDR1 is SGHTA and CDR2 FQGNSA. This CDR3 has 19 residues. The junction had 11 bases not matched to a gene; V was cut back by 3 bases and J by 0 bases.